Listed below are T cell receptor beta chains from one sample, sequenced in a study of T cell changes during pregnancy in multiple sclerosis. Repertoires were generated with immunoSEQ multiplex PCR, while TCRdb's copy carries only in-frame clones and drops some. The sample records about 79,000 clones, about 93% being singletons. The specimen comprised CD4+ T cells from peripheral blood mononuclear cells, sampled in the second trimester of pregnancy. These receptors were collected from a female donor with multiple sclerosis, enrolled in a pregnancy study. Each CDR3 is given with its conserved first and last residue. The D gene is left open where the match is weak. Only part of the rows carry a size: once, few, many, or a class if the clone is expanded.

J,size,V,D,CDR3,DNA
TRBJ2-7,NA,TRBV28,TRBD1,CASRGQVGSYEQYF,TGTGCCAGCAGGGGACAGGTGGGATCCTACGAGCAGTACTTC
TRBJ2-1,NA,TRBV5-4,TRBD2,CASSLSIAGGQNNEQFF,TGTGCCAGCAGCTTGTCCATAGCGGGAGGGCAAAACAATGAGCAGTTCTTC
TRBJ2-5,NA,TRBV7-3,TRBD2,CASSLNPRRASGGAVFRETQYF,TGTGCCAGCAGCTTAAATCCCCGGCGGGCTAGCGGGGGGGCCGTGTTTCGGGAGACCCAGTACTTC
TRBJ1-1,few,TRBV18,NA,CASSAGPTEAFF,TGTGCCAGCTCAGCAGGGCCCACTGAAGCTTTCTTT
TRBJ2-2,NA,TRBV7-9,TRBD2,CASSFPTERGVSNTGELFF,TGTGCCAGCAGCTTCCCGACGGAGCGGGGGGTTTCGAACACCGGGGAGCTGTTTTTT
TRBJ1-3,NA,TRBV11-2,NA,CASSSPRGRNTIYF,TGTGCCAGCAGCTCCCCCAGGGGCCGAAACACCATATATTTT
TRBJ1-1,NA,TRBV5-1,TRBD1,CASTRTGNTEAFF,TGCGCCAGCACCCGGACAGGGAACACTGAAGCTTTCTTT
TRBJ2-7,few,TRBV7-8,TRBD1,CASSLGDSIYEQYF,TGTGCCAGCAGCTTAGGGGACAGTATCTACGAGCAGTACTTC
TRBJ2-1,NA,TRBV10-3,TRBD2,CAISGARAGDDNEQFF,TGTGCCATCAGTGGTGCAAGAGCGGGAGACGACAATGAGCAGTTCTTC
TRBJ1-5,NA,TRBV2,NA,CASSGARSIPRSNQPQHF,TGTGCCAGCAGCGGCGCGCGGTCTATCCCGCGGAGCAATCAGCCCCAGCATTTT
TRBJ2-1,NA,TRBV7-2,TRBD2,CASSLVSGGLNEQFF,TGTGCCAGCAGCTTAGTATCGGGGGGGCTCAATGAGCAGTTCTTC
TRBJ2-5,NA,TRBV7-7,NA,CASSLGLNQETQYF,TGTGCCAGCAGCCTTGGACTGAACCAAGAGACCCAGTACTTC
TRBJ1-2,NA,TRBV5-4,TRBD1,CASSLDRGYGYTF,TGTGCCAGCAGCCTCGACAGGGGGTATGGCTACACCTTC
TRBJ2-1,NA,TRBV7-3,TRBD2,CASSLGLAGSGEQFF,TGTGCCAGCAGCTTGGGACTAGCGGGATCGGGGGAGCAGTTCTTC
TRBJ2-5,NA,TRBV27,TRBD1,CASRQGAAETQYF,TGTGCCAGCAGGCAGGGGGCGGCGGAGACCCAGTACTTC
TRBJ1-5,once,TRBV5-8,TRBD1,CASSPGQAGNQPQHF,TGTGCCAGCAGCCCGGGACAGGCAGGGAATCAGCCCCAGCATTTT
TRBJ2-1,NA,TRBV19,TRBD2,CASSTGLGDEQFF,TGTGCCAGTAGTACCGGACTAGGGGACGAGCAGTTCTTC
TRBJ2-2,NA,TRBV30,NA,CAWSVRRGTGELFF,TGTGCCTGGAGTGTACGGAGGGGCACCGGGGAGCTGTTTTTT